A selection of T cell receptor beta chains follows, all from one sample in a study of radiation and T cells in renal cell carcinoma. The data were produced by immunoSEQ multiplex PCR, yet TCRdb's version contains in-frame clones alone and is incomplete. The sample carries some 58,000 clones, around 77% recorded once. Sequenced material: blood, taken from a patient whose treatment included radiotherapy and nephrectomy. These receptors came from a man in his sixties with renal cell carcinoma. Each CDR3 is given with its conserved first and last residue. The order of the fields is D gene, V gene, J gene, clone size, CDR3 DNA, CDR3 protein. A D gene is named only where the DNA matches it firmly. Where a row states a size, it is once, few, many or the class of an expanded clone; other rows omit it.

d_call: TRBD2
v_call: TRBV7-8
j_call: TRBJ2-1
clone_size: NA
cdr3_nt: TGTGCCAGCAGCTTAGCGCCGGGACTAGCGCTCTACAATGAGCAGTTCTTC
cdr3_aa: CASSLAPGLALYNEQFF

d_call: NA
v_call: TRBV7-9
j_call: TRBJ2-3
clone_size: NA
cdr3_nt: TGTGCCAGCGCGAGACGGCGGATCGCCACAACAGATACGCAGTATTTT
cdr3_aa: CASARRRIATTDTQYF

d_call: NA
v_call: TRBV27
j_call: TRBJ1-2
clone_size: NA
cdr3_nt: TGTGCCAGCAGCAGGCTCAACCACTATGGCTACACCTTC
cdr3_aa: CASSRLNHYGYTF

d_call: TRBD2
v_call: TRBV6-6
j_call: TRBJ2-2
clone_size: NA
cdr3_nt: TGTGCCAGCAGTAAGGGACTACGCCGCGACGGGGAGCTGTTTTTT
cdr3_aa: CASSKGLRRDGELFF

d_call: NA
v_call: TRBV25-1
j_call: TRBJ1-3
clone_size: many
cdr3_nt: TGTGCCAGCACCAATGGGGTCTCTGGAAACACCATATATTTT
cdr3_aa: CASTNGVSGNTIYF

d_call: NA
v_call: TRBV4-1
j_call: TRBJ2-1
clone_size: NA
cdr3_nt: TGCGCCAGCAGCCAAGTTGGCAGCTACAATGAGCAGTTCTTC
cdr3_aa: CASSQVGSYNEQFF

d_call: NA
v_call: TRBV5-1
j_call: TRBJ1-3
clone_size: NA
cdr3_nt: TGCGCCAGCAGCTTGGATGAAAACACCATATATTTT
cdr3_aa: CASSLDENTIYF

d_call: TRBD2
v_call: TRBV30
j_call: TRBJ2-4
clone_size: NA
cdr3_nt: TGTGCCTGGAACTCTTTTAGCGGGGCCAAAAACATTCAGTACTTC
cdr3_aa: CAWNSFSGAKNIQYF

d_call: NA
v_call: TRBV5-6
j_call: TRBJ2-4
clone_size: once
cdr3_nt: TGTGCCAGCAGCTTTGAGGGAGTGAACATTCAGTACTTC
cdr3_aa: CASSFEGVNIQYF

d_call: TRBD1
v_call: TRBV7-8
j_call: TRBJ2-7
clone_size: NA
cdr3_nt: TGTGCCAGCAGCTCAAGGACAGGCTCCTACGAGCAGTACTTC
cdr3_aa: CASSSRTGSYEQYF

d_call: NA
v_call: TRBV7-7
j_call: TRBJ2-1
clone_size: NA
cdr3_nt: TGTGCCAGCAGCCTAGAGGCAGGGGTGGGTCATGAGCAGTTCTTC
cdr3_aa: CASSLEAGVGHEQFF

d_call: NA
v_call: TRBV7-8
j_call: TRBJ1-2
clone_size: NA
cdr3_nt: TGTGCCAGCAGTTCTAGGGTACGGGACGCTGGCTACACCTTC
cdr3_aa: CASSSRVRDAGYTF

d_call: TRBD2
v_call: TRBV15
j_call: TRBJ2-1
clone_size: NA
cdr3_nt: TGTGCCACCAGCAGGGAATACCTCGGGGGGAACAATGAGCAGTTCTTC
cdr3_aa: CATSREYLGGNNEQFF

d_call: TRBD1
v_call: TRBV5-6
j_call: TRBJ1-2
clone_size: NA
cdr3_nt: TGTGCCAGCAGCTTGGGACAGGGGAGAAGTGGTAGCTACACCTTC
cdr3_aa: CASSLGQGRSGSYTF

d_call: NA
v_call: TRBV5-1
j_call: TRBJ2-1
clone_size: NA
cdr3_nt: TGCGCCAGCAGCTTGACATTCAACAATGAGCAGTTCTTC
cdr3_aa: CASSLTFNNEQFF

d_call: NA
v_call: TRBV10-2
j_call: TRBJ1-1
clone_size: NA
cdr3_nt: TGCGCCAGCAAGTATGCGACGAACACTGAAGCTTTCTTT
cdr3_aa: CASKYATNTEAFF

d_call: TRBD1
v_call: TRBV9
j_call: TRBJ1-2
clone_size: NA
cdr3_nt: TGTGCCAGCAGCGACCCACAGGGGAGTAACTATGGCTACACCTTC
cdr3_aa: CASSDPQGSNYGYTF

d_call: TRBD2
v_call: TRBV6-4
j_call: TRBJ2-2
clone_size: NA
cdr3_nt: TGTGCCAGCAGCCTAGCGGGGGCCTTTACCGGGGAGCTGTTTTTT
cdr3_aa: CASSLAGAFTGELFF

d_call: NA
v_call: TRBV2
j_call: TRBJ1-5
clone_size: NA
cdr3_nt: TGTGCCAGCAGCCGACAGAAACCTAGCAATCAGCCCCAGCATTTT
cdr3_aa: CASSRQKPSNQPQHF

d_call: TRBD1
v_call: TRBV6-5
j_call: TRBJ2-7
clone_size: NA
cdr3_nt: TGTGCCAGCAGTACGGACAGGGGGATCTCCTACGAGCAGTACTTC
cdr3_aa: CASSTDRGISYEQYF

d_call: TRBD1
v_call: TRBV5-4
j_call: TRBJ1-2
clone_size: NA
cdr3_nt: TGTGCCAGCAGCGGAGGGACAGGAGAGACTAACTATGGCTACACCTTC
cdr3_aa: CASSGGTGETNYGYTF

d_call: NA
v_call: TRBV7-2
j_call: TRBJ1-1
clone_size: NA
cdr3_nt: TGTGCCAGCAGCTCCGACCGGGTGAACACTGAAGCTTTCTTT
cdr3_aa: CASSSDRVNTEAFF

d_call: TRBD2
v_call: TRBV29-1
j_call: TRBJ2-3
clone_size: NA
cdr3_nt: TGCAGCGTCGATCTCGGGGAGGGCCGGCCAGATACGCAGTATTTT
cdr3_aa: CSVDLGEGRPDTQYF

d_call: NA
v_call: TRBV29-1
j_call: TRBJ2-7
clone_size: NA
cdr3_nt: TGCAGCGTGCACGACGTCAGGACGCCCTACGAGCAGTACTTC
cdr3_aa: CSVHDVRTPYEQYF

d_call: NA
v_call: TRBV13
j_call: TRBJ1-2
clone_size: NA
cdr3_nt: TGTGCCAGCAGCTCGCCAATCGACTATGGCTACACCTTC
cdr3_aa: CASSSPIDYGYTF

d_call: TRBD2
v_call: TRBV7-2
j_call: TRBJ2-7
clone_size: NA
cdr3_nt: TGTGCCAGCAGCTTAGAAGGGACTAGCGGGCCATCCGAGCAGTACTTC
cdr3_aa: CASSLEGTSGPSEQYF

d_call: NA
v_call: TRBV6-1
j_call: TRBJ2-7
clone_size: NA
cdr3_nt: TGTGCCAGCAGTCTTACCGGAGGCCCCTACGAGCAGTACTTC
cdr3_aa: CASSLTGGPYEQYF

d_call: NA
v_call: TRBV6-5
j_call: TRBJ1-1
clone_size: NA
cdr3_nt: TGTGCCAGCAGTTATCCCCGGGGCGGAACTGAAGCTTTCTTT
cdr3_aa: CASSYPRGGTEAFF

d_call: TRBD1
v_call: TRBV5-1
j_call: TRBJ2-3
clone_size: once
cdr3_nt: TGCGCCAGCAGCCCGGGACAGAGCACAGATACGCAGTATTTT
cdr3_aa: CASSPGQSTDTQYF

d_call: NA
v_call: TRBV19
j_call: TRBJ1-2
clone_size: NA
cdr3_nt: TGTGCCAGTACCCCCTTCTCGACAGGATCGGGCTACACCTTC
cdr3_aa: CASTPFSTGSGYTF

d_call: NA
v_call: TRBV7-9
j_call: TRBJ2-3
clone_size: once
cdr3_nt: TGTGCCAGCATCACGAGGGTTCTAACCGATACGCAGTATTTT
cdr3_aa: CASITRVLTDTQYF

d_call: NA
v_call: TRBV9
j_call: TRBJ2-1
clone_size: NA
cdr3_nt: TGTGCCAGCAAGGGTAGCGCAGAATACAATGAGCAGTTCTTC
cdr3_aa: CASKGSAEYNEQFF

d_call: TRBD1
v_call: TRBV10-2
j_call: TRBJ2-2
clone_size: NA
cdr3_nt: TGCGCCAGCAGTGAGTCGACTGACAGGGGCACCGGGGAGCTGTTTTTT
cdr3_aa: CASSESTDRGTGELFF

d_call: TRBD2
v_call: TRBV9
j_call: TRBJ2-5
clone_size: NA
cdr3_nt: TGTGCCAGCACCTCGGGAGGGCTTCAAGAGACCCAGTACTTC
cdr3_aa: CASTSGGLQETQYF

d_call: TRBD2
v_call: TRBV11-3
j_call: TRBJ2-1
clone_size: few
cdr3_nt: TGTGCCAGCAGCTTGGAGGTAGCGGGAGACGGTGAGCAGTTCTTC
cdr3_aa: CASSLEVAGDGEQFF

d_call: TRBD1
v_call: TRBV29-1
j_call: TRBJ2-5
clone_size: NA
cdr3_nt: TGCAGCGTCGCCGACAGGGGGAACCAAGAGACCCAGTACTTC
cdr3_aa: CSVADRGNQETQYF

d_call: NA
v_call: TRBV30
j_call: TRBJ1-4
clone_size: NA
cdr3_nt: TGTGCCGGCGGGCAGGGGAATGAAAAACTGTTTTTT
cdr3_aa: CAGGQGNEKLFF

d_call: NA
v_call: TRBV7-6
j_call: TRBJ2-7
clone_size: NA
cdr3_nt: TGTGCCAGCAGCTTATCGGTCGTAGCCTACGAGCAGTACTTC
cdr3_aa: CASSLSVVAYEQYF

d_call: NA
v_call: TRBV28
j_call: TRBJ1-5
clone_size: few
cdr3_nt: TGTGCCTCCTGGGGGTTGGATCAGCCCCAGCATTTT
cdr3_aa: CASWGLDQPQHF

d_call: TRBD1
v_call: TRBV10-3
j_call: TRBJ1-5
clone_size: NA
cdr3_nt: TGTGCCATCAAAGAACAGGGACAGGGCAATCAGCCCCAGCATTTT
cdr3_aa: CAIKEQGQGNQPQHF

d_call: NA
v_call: TRBV5-1
j_call: TRBJ1-6
clone_size: NA
cdr3_nt: TGCGCCAGCAGCTCCGATCCCGACAGCTCCTATAATTCACCCCTCCACTTT
cdr3_aa: CASSSDPDSSYNSPLHF

d_call: TRBD1
v_call: TRBV25-1
j_call: TRBJ1-5
clone_size: medium-sized
cdr3_nt: TGTGCCAGCAGTGAGACAGGGAGTTTTGAGCCCCAGCATTTT
cdr3_aa: CASSETGSFEPQHF

d_call: NA
v_call: TRBV14
j_call: TRBJ2-5
clone_size: NA
cdr3_nt: TGTGCCAGCAGCCAAGGGTTGTGGGGGCGCTCGGAGACCCAGTACTTC
cdr3_aa: CASSQGLWGRSETQYF